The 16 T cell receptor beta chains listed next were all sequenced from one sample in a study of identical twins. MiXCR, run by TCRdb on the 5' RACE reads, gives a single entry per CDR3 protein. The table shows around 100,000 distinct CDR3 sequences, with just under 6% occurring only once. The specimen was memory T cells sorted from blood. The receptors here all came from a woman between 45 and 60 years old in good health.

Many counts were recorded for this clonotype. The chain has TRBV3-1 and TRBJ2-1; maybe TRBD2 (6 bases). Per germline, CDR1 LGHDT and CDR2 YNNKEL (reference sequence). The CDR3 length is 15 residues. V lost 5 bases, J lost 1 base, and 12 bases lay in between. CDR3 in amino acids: CASSDGSFSYNEQFF. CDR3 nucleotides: TGTGCCAGCAGCGACGGGAGTTTTTCCTACAATGAGCAGTTCTTC.

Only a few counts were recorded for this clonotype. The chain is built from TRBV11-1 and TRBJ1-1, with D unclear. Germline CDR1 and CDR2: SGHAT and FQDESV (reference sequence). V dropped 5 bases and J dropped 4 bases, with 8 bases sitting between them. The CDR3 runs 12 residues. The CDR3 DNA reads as TGTGCCAGCAGCCCCTGGGGCACTGAAGCTTTCTTT. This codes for CASSPWGTEAFF. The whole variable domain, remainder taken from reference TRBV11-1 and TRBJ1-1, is EAEVAQSPRYKITEKSQAVAFWCDPISGHATLYWYRQILGQGPELLVQFQDESVVDDSQLPKDRFSAERLKGVDSTLKIQPAELGDSAMYLCASSPWGTEAFFGQGTRLTVV.

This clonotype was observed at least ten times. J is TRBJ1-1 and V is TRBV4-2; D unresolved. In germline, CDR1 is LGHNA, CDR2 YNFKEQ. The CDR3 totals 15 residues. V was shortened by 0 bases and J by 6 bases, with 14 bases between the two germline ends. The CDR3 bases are TGTGCCAGCAGCCAAGAATATCCCGCAGATGCTGAAGCTTTCTTT. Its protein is CASSQEYPADAEAFF.

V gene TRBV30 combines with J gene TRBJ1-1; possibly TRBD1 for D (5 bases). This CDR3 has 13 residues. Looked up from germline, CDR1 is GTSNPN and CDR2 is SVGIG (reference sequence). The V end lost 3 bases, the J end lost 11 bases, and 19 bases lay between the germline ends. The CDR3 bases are TGTGCCTGGAGCTCACTGGGAGGGACGGTCGCTTTCTTT. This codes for CAWSSLGGTVAFF.

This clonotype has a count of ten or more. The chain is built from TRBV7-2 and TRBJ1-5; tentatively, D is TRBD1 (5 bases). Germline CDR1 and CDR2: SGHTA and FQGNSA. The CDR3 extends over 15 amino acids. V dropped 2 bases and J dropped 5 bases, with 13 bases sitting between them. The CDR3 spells CASSLSAGSHQPQHF. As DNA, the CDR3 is TGTGCCAGCAGCTTATCGGCAGGGTCCCATCAGCCCCAGCATTTT. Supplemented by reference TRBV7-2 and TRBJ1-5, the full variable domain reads GAGVSQSPSNKVTEKGKDVELRCDPISGHTALYWYRQSLGQGLEFLIYFQGNSAPDKSGLPSDRFSAERTGGSVSTLTIQRTQQEDSAVYLCASSLSAGSHQPQHFGDGTRLSIL.

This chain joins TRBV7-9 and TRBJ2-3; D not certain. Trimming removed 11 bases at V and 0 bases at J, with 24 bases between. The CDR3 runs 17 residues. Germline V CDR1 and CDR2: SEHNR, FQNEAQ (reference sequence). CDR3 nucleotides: TGTGCCGCAGGAACCGTCTCCCTGGGGTCTAGCACAGATACGCAGTATTTT. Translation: CAAGTVSLGSSTDTQYF. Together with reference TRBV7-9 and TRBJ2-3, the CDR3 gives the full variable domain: DTGVSQNPRHKITKRGQNVTFRCDPISEHNRLYWYRQTLGQGPEFLTYFQNEAQLEKSRLLSDRFSAERPKGSFSTLEIQRTEQGDSAMYLCAAGTVSLGSSTDTQYFGPGTRLTVL.

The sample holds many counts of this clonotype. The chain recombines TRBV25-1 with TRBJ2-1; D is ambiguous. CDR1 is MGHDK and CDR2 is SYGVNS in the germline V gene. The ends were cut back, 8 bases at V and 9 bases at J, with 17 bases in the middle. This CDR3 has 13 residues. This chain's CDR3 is CASRALVTGEQFF. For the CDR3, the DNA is TGTGCCAGCCGGGCGCTAGTCACTGGTGAGCAGTTCTTC.

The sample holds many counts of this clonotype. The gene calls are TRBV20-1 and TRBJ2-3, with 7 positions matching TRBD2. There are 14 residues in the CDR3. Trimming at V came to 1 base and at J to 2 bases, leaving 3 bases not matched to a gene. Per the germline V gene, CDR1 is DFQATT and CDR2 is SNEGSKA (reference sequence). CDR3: CSARGGRATDTQYF. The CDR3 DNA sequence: TGCAGTGCTAGAGGAGGGAGGGCCACAGATACGCAGTATTTT.

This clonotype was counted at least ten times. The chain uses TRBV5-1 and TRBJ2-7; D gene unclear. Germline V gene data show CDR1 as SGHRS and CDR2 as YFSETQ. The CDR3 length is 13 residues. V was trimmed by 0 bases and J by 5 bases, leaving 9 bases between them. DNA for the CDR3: TGCGCCAGCAGCTTGGGTATGGCGGACGAGCAGTACTTC. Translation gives CASSLGMADEQYF. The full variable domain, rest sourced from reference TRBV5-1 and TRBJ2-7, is KAGVTQTPRYLIKTRGQQVTLSCSPISGHRSVSWYQQTPGQGLQFLFEYFSETQRNKGNFPGRFSGRQFSNSRSEMNVSTLELGDSALYLCASSLGMADEQYFGPGTRLTVT.

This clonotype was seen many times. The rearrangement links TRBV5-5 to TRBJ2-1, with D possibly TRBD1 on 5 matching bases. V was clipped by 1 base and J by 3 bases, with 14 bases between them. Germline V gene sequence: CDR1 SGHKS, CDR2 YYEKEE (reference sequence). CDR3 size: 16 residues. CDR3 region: CASSLKWEQDYNEQFF. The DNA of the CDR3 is TGTGCCAGCAGCTTGAAGTGGGAACAGGACTACAATGAGCAGTTCTTC.

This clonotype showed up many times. The CDR3 sequence is CASSSVGGVDQPQHF. The CDR3 DNA sequence: TGTGCCAGCAGCTCAGTGGGAGGGGTGGATCAGCCCCAGCATTTT. The rearrangement joins TRBV4-2 to TRBJ1-5; TRBD1 might be the D (5 bases). Per the germline V gene, CDR1 is LGHNA and CDR2 is YNFKEQ. This CDR3 is 15 amino acids long. Trimming cost V 5 bases and J 5 bases, with 16 bases left between them.

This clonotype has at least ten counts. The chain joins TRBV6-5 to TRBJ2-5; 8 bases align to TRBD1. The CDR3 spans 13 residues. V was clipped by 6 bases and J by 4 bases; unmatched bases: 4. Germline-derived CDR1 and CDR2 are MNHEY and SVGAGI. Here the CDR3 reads CASRVGQAETQYF. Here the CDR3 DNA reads TGTGCCAGCAGGGTGGGACAGGCAGAGACCCAGTACTTC.

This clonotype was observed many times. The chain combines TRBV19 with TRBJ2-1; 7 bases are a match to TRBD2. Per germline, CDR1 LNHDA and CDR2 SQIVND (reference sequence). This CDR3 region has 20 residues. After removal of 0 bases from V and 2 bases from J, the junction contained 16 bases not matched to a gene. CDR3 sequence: CASSIDKALAPGGTYNEQFF. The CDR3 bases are TGTGCCAGTAGTATAGACAAAGCACTAGCGCCGGGCGGAACCTACAATGAGCAGTTCTTC.

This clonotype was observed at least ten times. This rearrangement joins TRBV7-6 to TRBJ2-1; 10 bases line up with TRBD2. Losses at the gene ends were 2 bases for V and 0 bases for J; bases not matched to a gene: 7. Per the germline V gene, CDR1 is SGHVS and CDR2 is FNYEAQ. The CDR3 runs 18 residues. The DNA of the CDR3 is TGTGCCAGCAGCTTATTCCCTAGCGGGAGTATCTCCTACAATGAGCAGTTCTTC. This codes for CASSLFPSGSISYNEQFF.

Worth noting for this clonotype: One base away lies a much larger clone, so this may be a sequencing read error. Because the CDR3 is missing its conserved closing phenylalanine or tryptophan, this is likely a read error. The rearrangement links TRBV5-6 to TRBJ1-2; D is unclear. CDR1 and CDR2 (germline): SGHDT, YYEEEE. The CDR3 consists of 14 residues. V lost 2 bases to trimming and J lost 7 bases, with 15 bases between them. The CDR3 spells CASSFTQASGGYTY. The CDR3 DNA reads TGTGCCAGCAGCTTCACGCAAGCCAGCGGTGGCTACACCTAC.

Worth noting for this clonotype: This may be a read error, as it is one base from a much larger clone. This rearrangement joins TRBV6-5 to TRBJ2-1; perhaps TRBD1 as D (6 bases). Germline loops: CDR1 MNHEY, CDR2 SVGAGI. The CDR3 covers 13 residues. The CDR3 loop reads CASWSGRGGEQSF. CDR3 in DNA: TGTGCCAGCTGGTCGGGACGAGGGGGTGAGCAGTCCTTC.